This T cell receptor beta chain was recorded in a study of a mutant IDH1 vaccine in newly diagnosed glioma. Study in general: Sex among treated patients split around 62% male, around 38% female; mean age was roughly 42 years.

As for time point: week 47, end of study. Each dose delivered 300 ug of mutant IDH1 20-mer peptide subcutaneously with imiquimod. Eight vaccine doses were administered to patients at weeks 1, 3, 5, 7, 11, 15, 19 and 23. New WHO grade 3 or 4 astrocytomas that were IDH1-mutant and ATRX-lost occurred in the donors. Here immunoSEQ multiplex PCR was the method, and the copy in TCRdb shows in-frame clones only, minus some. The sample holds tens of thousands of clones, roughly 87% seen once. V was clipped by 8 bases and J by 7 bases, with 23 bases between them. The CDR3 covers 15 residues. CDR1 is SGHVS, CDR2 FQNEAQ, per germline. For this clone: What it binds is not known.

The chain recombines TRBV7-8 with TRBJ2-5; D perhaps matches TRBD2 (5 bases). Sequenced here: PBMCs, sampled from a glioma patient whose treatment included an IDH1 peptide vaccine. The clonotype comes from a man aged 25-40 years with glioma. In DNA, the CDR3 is TGTGCCAGCCAAATTCGGGTTTCGCGGGTCGGGACCCAGTACTTC. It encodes CASQIRVSRVGTQYF. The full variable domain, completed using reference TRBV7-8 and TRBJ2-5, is GAGVSQSPRYKVAKRGQDVALRCDPISGHVSLFWYQQALGQGPEFLTYFQNEAQLDKSGLPSDRFFAERPEGSVSTLKIQRTQQEDSAVYLCASQIRVSRVGTQYFGPGTRLLVL.